These 29 T cell receptor beta chains share one sample of origin, sequenced in a study of T cells in localized non-small cell lung cancer. TCRdb's table, derived via immunoSEQ multiplex PCR, lists solely in-frame clones and lacks some. The sample lists some 1,800 clones, approximately 22% occurring once. Sequenced material: normal lung tissue next to the tumor, taken before any cancer treatment. The receptors originated from a man aged 18-49 years with stage I lung adenocarcinoma.

This clone was seen more than once but under ten times. The rearrangement uses TRBV6-8 and TRBJ1-1, with D possibly matching TRBD1 (5 bases). The CDR3 covers 14 residues. Germline V lookup: CDR1 MNHGY, CDR2 SAAAGT. Trimming pared 2 bases from V and 1 base from J, leaving 8 bases between. The CDR3 coding sequence is TGTGCCAGCAGTTACGAGGGGTGGAACACTGAAGCTTTCTTT. Residues: CASSYEGWNTEAFF.

This clone was counted only a few times. The V and J genes are TRBV29-1 and TRBJ2-5; D is perhaps TRBD2 (7 bases). V was trimmed by 5 bases and J by 5 bases, leaving 12 bases between them. The length of the CDR3 is 12 residues. From germline, CDR1 is SQVTM and CDR2 ANQGSEA. CDR3 residues: CSVSGRGETQYF. In nucleotides, the CDR3 is TGCAGCGTTTCAGGGAGGGGGGAGACCCAGTACTTC.

This clone was recorded a few times. The chain couples TRBV11-3 to TRBJ1-4; 8 bases are a match to TRBD1. Germline values: CDR1 SGHNT, CDR2 YENEEA. After removal of 4 bases from V and 7 bases from J, the junction contained 5 bases not matched to a gene. The CDR3 has 14 residues. CDR3 DNA sequence: TGTGCCAGCAGCTATACAGGGGGTTCTGAAAAACTGTTTTTT. Protein sequence: CASSYTGGSEKLFF.

J is TRBJ1-6 and V is TRBV19; unclear D gene. Germline CDR1 is LNHDA and CDR2 is SQIVND (reference sequence). The ends were cut back, 7 bases at V and 10 bases at J, with 17 bases in the middle. The CDR3 has 14 amino acids. The CDR3 region is CASTPRARGSPLHF. DNA of the CDR3: TGTGCCAGTACCCCTCGGGCCCGGGGATCACCCCTCCACTTT.

The V gene is TRBV25-1, the J gene TRBJ2-1; D might be TRBD2 (6 bases). Germline V gives CDR1 MGHDK, CDR2 SYGVNS. The CDR3 is 17 residues long. The V end was cut by 0 bases, the J end by 1 base, with 13 bases between. The CDR3 DNA sequence: TGTGCCAGCAGTGAATATCGGTTGGGGAGGTCCTACAATGAGCAGTTCTTC. This sequence encodes CASSEYRLGRSYNEQFF.

This chain connects TRBV1 to TRBJ1-1. TRBV1 is reported as a pseudogene. The CDR3 contains 13 residues. The CDR3 coding sequence is TGCGCCAGCAGCCTGAGGGGTAACACTGAAGCTTTCTTT. It yields the protein CASSLRGNTEAFF.

The sample holds a few counts of this clone. The chain combines TRBV2 with TRBJ2-7; TRBD1 aligns across 7 bases. The CDR3 length is 13 residues. The germline gives CDR1 SNHLY, CDR2 FYNNEI. Trimming cost V 5 bases and J 4 bases; bases outside gene matches: 5. CDR3 sequence (DNA): TGTGCCAGCAGTATCACAGGGGCGTACGAGCAGTACTTC. Its translation: CASSITGAYEQYF.

This clone came up a few times. V gene TRBV7-5 combines with J gene TRBJ2-3; the D call in the table, TRBD1, was not verified against the DNA. TRBV7-5 has pseudogene status. The CDR3 consists of 16 residues. CDR3 coding DNA: TGTGCCAGCAGCTTAGATTCAGGGTTAAGCACAGATACGCAGTATTTT. Protein: CASSLDSGLSTDTQYF.

This clone occurred a few times. The chain carries TRBV10-3 and TRBJ1-2; 8 nucleotides agree with TRBD1. The germline V gene encodes CDR1 ENHRY and CDR2 SYGVKD. CDR3 length: 14 amino acids. The V and J ends lost 2 bases and 8 bases, in that order; junction bases with no gene match: 7. This CDR3 reads CAISEPGGAEGYTF. The CDR3 nucleotides read TGTGCCATCAGTGAGCCAGGGGGCGCGGAAGGCTACACCTTC.

This chain joins TRBV18 and TRBJ2-7, with D tentatively TRBD2 (6 bases). The length of the CDR3 is 14 residues. Looked up from germline, CDR1 is KGHSH and CDR2 is LQKENI. Trimming left V 0 bases short and J 3 bases short, with 9 bases between. The CDR3 nucleotides read TGTGCCAGCTCACCACCGGAGGGCAGCTACGAGCAGTACTTC. Translated: CASSPPEGSYEQYF.

The chain combines TRBV29-1 with TRBJ2-2; D may match TRBD1 or TRBD2 (7 bases each). This CDR3 has 15 amino acids. Per germline, CDR1 SQVTM and CDR2 ANQGSEA. V shed 7 bases and J shed 3 bases, with 18 bases lying between them. The CDR3 sequence is CSGKLQGGDTGELFF. As DNA, the CDR3 is TGCAGCGGCAAACTCCAGGGGGGGGACACCGGGGAGCTGTTTTTT.

The rearrangement joins TRBV18 to TRBJ1-2; 7 bases map to TRBD1. Germline loops: CDR1 KGHSH, CDR2 LQKENI. J gave up 2 bases and V 0 bases, and 0 bases lay outside the gene matches. CDR3 length: 14 amino acids. CDR3 region: CASSPPTGNYGYTF. The DNA of the CDR3 is TGTGCCAGCTCACCACCGACAGGGAACTATGGCTACACCTTC.

The rearrangement joins TRBV11-3 to TRBJ1-4; tentative D call: TRBD1 (5 bases). V was cut by 5 bases and J by 3 bases, with 13 bases left in between. This CDR3 has 15 residues. CDR1 and CDR2 from the germline V gene are SGHNT and YENEEA. The CDR3 DNA reads as TGTGCCAGCAGCACGGGGGGAGCGGCTAATGAAAAACTGTTTTTT. As protein: CASSTGGAANEKLFF. Full variable domain (remainder filled in from reference TRBV11-3 and TRBJ1-4): EAGVVQSPRYKIIEKKQPVAFWCNPISGHNTLYWYLQNLGQGPELLIRYENEEAVDDSQLPKDRFSAERLKGVDSTLKIQPAELGDSAVYLCASSTGGAANEKLFFGSGTQLSVL.

For this clone: One end of the junction varies from germline; a read error may be responsible. The CDR3 region is CTSGERSYGYTF. CDR3 in DNA: TGTACCAGCGGAGAAAGATCCTATGGCTACACCTTC. The rearrangement links TRBV28 to TRBJ1-2; D remains ambiguous. The germline V gene has CDR1 MDHEN and CDR2 SYDVKM. The CDR3 sequence is 12 residues long.

The chain employs TRBV25-1 and TRBJ2-7, with D perhaps matching TRBD2 (6 bases). Germline CDR1 reads MGHDK; CDR2 reads SYGVNS. Trimming shortened V by 1 base and J by 12 bases, and 16 bases separated the two germline ends. The CDR3 runs to 13 residues. Written as DNA, the CDR3 is TGTGCCAGCAGTGAATCCCTGCCTCTAGCGCTGTACTTC. Translating it yields CASSESLPLALYF.

The chain recombines TRBV11-3 with TRBJ2-7; no clear D gene. The V gene lost 1 base and the J gene lost 3 bases, with 10 bases spanning the gap. The CDR3 totals 14 residues. In germline, CDR1 is SGHNT, CDR2 YENEEA. The CDR3 region is CASSLGTANYEQYF. The CDR3 DNA sequence: TGTGCCAGCAGCTTAGGGACGGCGAACTACGAGCAGTACTTC.

This clone was counted between two and nine times. As DNA, the CDR3 is TGCAGCGTCGCCCGTGCCTTAAACTATGGCTACACCTTC. This translates into CSVARALNYGYTF. The V call is TRBV29-1, the J call TRBJ1-2, with unresolved D. This CDR3 is built from 13 residues. Germline V gives CDR1 SQVTM, CDR2 ANQGSEA. The ends were cut back, 6 bases at V and 2 bases at J, with 13 bases in the middle. The variable domain in full, with the rest retrieved from reference TRBV29-1 and TRBJ1-2, is SAVISQKPSRDICQRGTSLTIQCQVDSQVTMMFWYRQQPGQSLTLIATANQGSEATYESGFVIDKFPISRPNLTFSTLTVSNMSPEDSSIYLCSVARALNYGYTFGSGTRLTVV.

This clone was seen a handful of times. The rearrangement links TRBV18 to TRBJ2-4, with a tentative D call TRBD2 (6 bases). The CDR3 spans 14 residues. The germline CDR1 and CDR2 sequences are KGHSH and LQKENI. The germline V and J ends were trimmed by 3 bases and 7 bases, with 13 bases remaining between them. In DNA form, the CDR3 reads TGTGCCAGCTCACCCACTCGGGAGAGCAACATTCAGTACTTC. Its protein is CASSPTRESNIQYF.

The CDR3 spells CASSLASIGSNEKLFF. The CDR3 DNA sequence: TGCGCCAGCAGCTTGGCCTCGATCGGGTCTAATGAAAAACTGTTTTTT. The V gene is TRBV5-1, the J gene TRBJ1-4; D call uncertain. The CDR3 contains 16 residues. The V gene lost 0 bases and the J gene lost 3 bases, with 12 bases spanning the gap. Germline V gene sequence: CDR1 SGHRS, CDR2 YFSETQ.

The rearrangement uses TRBV11-3 and TRBJ1-2; 7 nucleotides match TRBD1. The V gene's germline CDR1 is SGHNT and CDR2 YENEEA. V was pared by 4 bases and J by 4 bases, with 6 bases of the junction left unmatched. This CDR3 is 14 amino acids long. The CDR3 DNA sequence: TGTGCCAGCAGCTCTTCCGACAGGGTCTATGGCTACACCTTC. Amino acid sequence: CASSSSDRVYGYTF.

This clone rates as medium-sized. The chain employs TRBV11-3 and TRBJ2-7; 8 positions agree with TRBD1. J gave up 1 base and V 4 bases, and 3 bases lay outside the gene matches. CDR1 is SGHNT, CDR2 YENEEA, per germline. The CDR3 contains 14 residues. The CDR3 sequence: CASSSRDRSYEQYF. The CDR3 nucleotides are TGTGCCAGCAGCTCCCGGGACAGGTCCTACGAGCAGTACTTC.

The chain joins TRBV6-8 to TRBJ1-6; 10 bases are a match to TRBD1. V shed 6 bases and J 8 bases; nucleotides not matched to a gene: 7. The CDR3 covers 15 residues. Germline V gene lookup returns CDR1 MNHGY and CDR2 SAAAGT. The DNA for the CDR3 is TGTGCCAGCAGGGGACGACAGGGGGCAGATTCACCCCTCCACTTT. Encoded protein: CASRGRQGADSPLHF.

This clone is deemed medium-sized (0.01 to 0.1%). The CDR3 region has the DNA TGTGCCAGCAGCTCCGGGACGGAGCTCTACGAGCAGTACTTC. The encoded protein is CASSSGTELYEQYF. The V gene is TRBV11-3, the J gene TRBJ2-7; TRBD1 or TRBD2 may be the D gene (5 bases each). This CDR3 contains 14 residues. In germline, CDR1 is SGHNT, CDR2 YENEEA. V lost 4 bases and J 3 bases, leaving 13 bases between the germline ends. Together with reference TRBV11-3 and TRBJ2-7, the CDR3 gives the full variable domain: EAGVVQSPRYKIIEKKQPVAFWCNPISGHNTLYWYLQNLGQGPELLIRYENEEAVDDSQLPKDRFSAERLKGVDSTLKIQPAELGDSAVYLCASSSGTELYEQYFGPGTRLTVT.

This clone was found a few times. V and J are TRBV6-8 and TRBJ2-1; D is perhaps TRBD1 (6 bases). V shed 5 bases and J shed 8 bases, with 16 bases lying between them. The CDR3 covers 14 residues. Germline V lookup: CDR1 MNHGY, CDR2 SAAAGT. CDR3 loop: CASSQRQELYEQFF. The CDR3 DNA is TGTGCCAGCAGTCAACGACAGGAGCTCTATGAGCAGTTCTTC.

This chain links TRBV29-1 with TRBJ2-7; 8 bases match TRBD1. CDR3 length equals 12 residues. J gave up 7 bases and V 2 bases, and 4 bases lay outside the gene matches. Germline V gene sequence: CDR1 SQVTM, CDR2 ANQGSEA. The CDR3 coding sequence is TGCAGCGTTGAACAGGGGGCTGGGGAGCAGTACTTC. It translates to CSVEQGAGEQYF.

This rearrangement joins TRBV28 to TRBJ2-4; 8 nucleotides align to TRBD1. Germline V CDR1 and CDR2: MDHEN, SYDVKM. J was trimmed by 4 bases and V by 8 bases; bases with no gene match: 4. The CDR3 loop spans 13 amino acids. As DNA, the CDR3 is TGTGCCAGCCATGGGACAGGAAAAAACATTCAGTACTTC. Protein: CASHGTGKNIQYF.

The chain couples TRBV28 to TRBJ2-5, with D perhaps being TRBD1 or TRBD2 (7 bases each). The length of the CDR3 is 16 residues. CDR1 is MDHEN and CDR2 is SYDVKM in the germline V gene. Trimming removed 5 bases from V and 2 bases from J, with 18 bases in between. The DNA of the CDR3 is TGTGCCAGCAGTCCTCTCAGGGGGGGGATTCAAGAGACCCAGTACTTC. Residues: CASSPLRGGIQETQYF.

This chain connects TRBV5-1 to TRBJ2-7, with a tentative D call TRBD1 (6 bases). Deletions cut 3 bases from V and 5 bases from J, with 18 bases between. The CDR3 is made up of 15 amino acids. Germline CDR1 and CDR2: SGHRS and YFSETQ. The CDR3 DNA follows: TGCGCCAGCAGCTCGTCACAGGGCCTGGAGAACGAGCAGTACTTC. As protein: CASSSSQGLENEQYF.

This clone was picked up a small number of times. The chain employs TRBV14 and TRBJ2-7; D not resolved. The CDR3 consists of 14 residues. Germline assignment: CDR1 SGHDN and CDR2 FVKESK. The ends were cut back, 0 bases at V and 3 bases at J, with 9 bases in the middle. The CDR3: CASSQDLTSYEQYF. DNA for the CDR3: TGTGCCAGCAGCCAAGACCTGACCAGCTACGAGCAGTACTTC.